This T cell receptor (beta chain) was sequenced for a study of graft-versus-host responses after intestinal transplantation. In the study overall: The whole recipient group had anti-thymocyte globulin induction followed by tacrolimus and steroids for around 3 years.

Trimming cost V 4 bases and J 5 bases; bases outside gene matches: 7. Germline assignment: CDR1 MNHEY and CDR2 SMNVEV (reference sequence). CDR3 size: 14 residues. The repertoire was sequenced with immunoSEQ multiplex PCR; TCRdb's copy has only in-frame clones and lacks some. The table has about 8,000 clones, approximately 31% seen once. Each mixed lymphocyte reaction held some 200,000 CFSE-labeled responders and some 200,000 irradiated violet-dye-labeled stimulators. This clone has a handful of counts. The sample was alloreactive CD8+ T cells from a mixed lymphocyte reaction culture, taken before intestinal transplant. Subset meaning: CFSE-low proliferating T cells sorted from roughly 6-day pre-transplant mixed lymphocyte reaction (GvH or HvG direction). The sequence was collected from a human patient who received an intestinal transplant. The chain carries TRBV27 and TRBJ1-2; 7 bases fit TRBD1. The CDR3 sequence: CASSSTGVRYGYTF. The DNA for the CDR3 is TGTGCCAGCAGTTCTACAGGGGTTCGGTATGGCTACACCTTC.